The following is a TCR beta chain sequence with its context. This sample is part of a study of cytomegalovirus exposure and HLA in healthy donors. Germline CDR1 is MNHEY and CDR2 is SMNVEV (reference sequence). This CDR3 contains 14 residues. With 5 bases removed from V and 0 bases from J, the gap between germline ends came to 10 bases. PCR primers comprised 60 Vbeta and 13 Jbeta primers. Assay used: immunoSEQ multiplex PCR; TCRdb lists only in-frame clones, some missing. The profile shows about 140,000 clones, around 79% of them singletons. The TCR originated in a man between 18 and 35 years old in good health and CMV-seronegative. The chain uses TRBV27 and TRBJ1-1; no definite D call. The source material was PBMCs. In DNA, the CDR3 is TGTGCCAGCAGTCCCGGGTTCATGAACACTGAAGCTTTCTTT. Its protein product is CASSPGFMNTEAFF.